The source of this T cell receptor (beta chain) is a study of blood T cells in healthy people across ages. The CDR3 spans 12 residues. Germline values: CDR1 SNHLY, CDR2 FYNNEI. On this clonotype: This clone may be a read error of a much larger clone one base away.

The use of a sample-barcoded 5' primer and a J-beta primer mix characterized a second PCR of about 6 to 12 cycles. Each single sample gave us at least 2.5 million CDR3-containing paired-end reads. One entry per CDR3 protein results from TCRdb running MiXCR on the 5' RACE reads. The sample gives around 850,000 distinct CDR3 sequences, under 40% of which show up once; 10% to 15% is in the top ten. The clonotype was recovered from a man between 18 and 29 years old in good health. The chain carries TRBV2 and TRBJ2-3; D perhaps matches TRBD2 (6 bases). The sample was blood. The DNA of the CDR3 is TGTGCCGGCAGCCCCCGGACTAATACGCAGTATTTT. Amino acid sequence: CAGSPRTNTQYF.